One and the same sample provided the 30 T cell receptor beta chains below, sequenced in a study of blood T cell repertoires in COVID-19. Data came from immunoSEQ multiplex PCR; TCRdb stores just in-frame clones and leaves some out. The sample holds roughly 74,000 clones; around 89% are singletons and the top ten take 0.95% to 1.5%. The sample was PBMCs or T cells enriched from blood (not recorded which). The receptors stem from a woman in her fifties or sixties with acute COVID-19.

The table lists this clone with a few counts. The chain carries TRBV29-1 and TRBJ1-1; 8 positions agree with TRBD1. Germline V gives CDR1 SQVTM, CDR2 ANQGSEA. Unmatched junction bases numbered 9, after V lost 5 bases and J lost 4 bases. The CDR3 totals 14 residues. The CDR3 bases are TGCAGCGTTTTCCTCCAGGGGGCTATCACTGAAGCTTTCTTT. It is translated as CSVFLQGAITEAFF.

V usage is TRBV27 and J usage is TRBJ1-1; 9 bases are shared with TRBD1. CDR3 size: 13 residues. Germline V CDR1 and CDR2: MNHEY, SMNVEV (reference sequence). J lost 6 bases, V lost 3 bases, and 2 bases had no gene match. The CDR3 spells CASSFRDRAEAFF. DNA of the CDR3: TGTGCCAGCAGTTTCCGGGACAGGGCTGAAGCTTTCTTT.

This rearrangement joins TRBV3-1 (or the pseudogene TRBV3-2) to TRBJ2-3; possible D gene TRBD1, 6 bases. V lost 5 bases to trimming and J lost 5 bases, with 17 bases between them. There are 15 residues in the CDR3. Germline CDR1 reads LGHDT; CDR2 reads YNNKEL (reference sequence). The CDR3 is CASSYLDSLGDTQYF. Written as DNA, the CDR3 is TGTGCCAGCAGCTACCTGGACAGTCTGGGAGATACGCAGTATTTT.

The count of this clone is one. The genes are TRBV6-5 and TRBJ2-5, with D unclear. Germline values: CDR1 MNHEY, CDR2 SVGAGI. Trimming stripped 7 bases from V and 2 bases from J, with 17 bases between. There are 15 residues in the CDR3. The CDR3 sequence is CASTYSQVGQETQYF. In DNA form, the CDR3 reads TGTGCCAGCACATACAGCCAAGTAGGACAAGAGACCCAGTACTTC.

The V call is TRBV5-4, the J call TRBJ1-2; D not resolved. The CDR3 is 13 amino acids. Trimming removed 2 bases from V and 6 bases from J, with 11 bases in between. Germline loops: CDR1 SGHNT, CDR2 YYREEE (reference sequence). The DNA for the CDR3 is TGTGCCAGCAGCTTATTAGGAGTCCATGGCTACACCTTC. Translation gives CASSLLGVHGYTF.

CDR3 coding DNA: TGTGCCTGGAGTGCGACTTCTAGCGGCGCCGGGGAGCTGTTTTTT. It translates to CAWSATSSGAGELFF. The chain combines TRBV30 with TRBJ2-2; the match to TRBD2 covers 7 bases. V dropped 1 base and J dropped 6; count of bases not matched to a gene: 8. Germline lookup yields CDR1 GTSNPN and CDR2 SVGIG (reference sequence). The CDR3 has 15 residues.

The CDR3 DNA follows: TGCGCCAGCAGCTTCCCGACAGGAGGCACTGAAGCTTTCTTT. Its protein is CASSFPTGGTEAFF. V usage is TRBV5-1 and J usage is TRBJ1-1, with a tentative D call TRBD1 (6 bases). This CDR3 has 14 amino acids. The germline V and J ends were trimmed by 2 bases and 4 bases, with 12 bases remaining between them. Germline CDR1 and CDR2: SGHRS and YFSETQ.

The chain joins TRBV27 to TRBJ2-3, with 8 nucleotides matching TRBD2. CDR3 size: 16 residues. Germline lookup yields CDR1 MNHEY and CDR2 SMNVEV (reference sequence). V was pared by 4 bases and J by 0 bases, with 6 bases of the junction left unmatched. The CDR3 DNA sequence: TGTGCCAGCAGTTGGTATAGCGGGACTAGCACAGATACGCAGTATTTT. Translation: CASSWYSGTSTDTQYF.

The rearrangement uses TRBV6-1 and TRBJ1-1; 8 nucleotides line up with TRBD1. The CDR3 length is 16 residues. Trimming took 3 bases from V and 3 from J; bases not matched to a gene: 9. Germline CDR1 MNHNS, CDR2 SASEGT. The CDR3 here is CASSDRTGWSDTEAFF. The DNA for the CDR3 is TGTGCCAGCAGTGACCGGACAGGGTGGAGTGACACTGAAGCTTTCTTT.

The chain carries TRBV27 and TRBJ1-2; 7 bases map to TRBD1. CDR1 MNHEY and CDR2 SMNVEV come from the germline V gene (reference sequence). The CDR3 has 15 amino acids. The ends lost 1 base at V and 8 bases at J; junction bases unmatched: 10. The CDR3 DNA follows: TGTGCCAGCAGTTTATTGACAGGGAAGGGCGGAGGCTACACCTTC. This sequence encodes CASSLLTGKGGGYTF.

The chain joins TRBV11-3 to TRBJ1-1, with 7 bases identical to TRBD1. The CDR3 contains 14 residues. V dropped 6 bases and J dropped 5; count of bases not matched to a gene: 9. The V gene's germline CDR1 is SGHNT and CDR2 YENEEA. CDR3 in DNA: TGTGCCAGCAGATCGCGGACAGGCGTAACTGAAGCTTTCTTT. Protein sequence: CASRSRTGVTEAFF.

V is TRBV5-1 and J is TRBJ1-6; TRBD1 is a possible D gene (5 bases). Germline V gene sequence: CDR1 SGHRS, CDR2 YFSETQ. The CDR3 has 16 residues. V gave up 3 bases and J gave up 10 bases, with 20 bases separating them. The CDR3 coding sequence is TGCGCCAGCAGCTCCTTAGGTTTTCAGGGAGGATCACCCCTCCACTTT. Protein sequence: CASSSLGFQGGSPLHF.

The chain recombines TRBV19 with TRBJ1-5, with D possibly being TRBD1 (5 bases). Looked up from germline, CDR1 is LNHDA and CDR2 is SQIVND (reference sequence). This CDR3 contains 14 residues. V gave up 6 bases and J gave up 7 bases, with 16 bases separating them. CDR3 sequence: CASRDRGGWQPQHF. DNA of the CDR3: TGTGCCAGTAGGGACCGGGGGGGATGGCAGCCCCAGCATTTT.

The chain links TRBV5-1 to TRBJ2-5, with D unresolved. The CDR3 covers 13 residues. CDR1 and CDR2 (germline): SGHRS, YFSETQ. Trimming cost V 4 bases and J 2 bases, with 9 bases left between them. CDR3: CASSLGVQETQYF. In DNA form, the CDR3 reads TGCGCCAGCAGCCTAGGCGTTCAAGAGACCCAGTACTTC.

The rearrangement uses TRBV6-5 and TRBJ2-2; the match to TRBD1 covers 8 bases. With V trimmed by 6 bases and J by 1 base, 1 base remained unmatched. Germline V CDR1 and CDR2: MNHEY, SVGAGI. The CDR3 has 14 residues. The CDR3 DNA follows: TGTGCCAGCAGGGGGACAGGGAACACCGGGGAGCTGTTTTTT. Protein sequence: CASRGTGNTGELFF.

The chain has TRBV4-1 and TRBJ2-1; possible D gene TRBD2, 6 bases. Germline V gene sequence: CDR1 MGHRA, CDR2 YSYEKL. Trimming stripped 0 bases from V and 12 bases from J, with 24 bases between. The CDR3 is 17 residues long. CDR3 in DNA: TGCGCCAGCAGCCAAGATCGCTCCCAGCGGGTCGGATTGGGGCAGTTCTTC. Translation gives CASSQDRSQRVGLGQFF.

V and J are TRBV5-4 and TRBJ2-5; 7 bases agree with TRBD2. Germline assignment: CDR1 SGHNT and CDR2 YYREEE (reference sequence). This CDR3 has 14 residues. V was pared by 0 bases and J by 4 bases, with 3 bases of the junction left unmatched. CDR3 region: CASSLVRETETQYF. DNA of the CDR3: TGTGCCAGCAGCTTGGTGCGGGAGACAGAGACCCAGTACTTC.

This clone has more than one count but fewer than ten. The V gene is TRBV29-1, the J gene TRBJ2-7; weak D call: TRBD1 (6 bases). From germline, CDR1 is SQVTM and CDR2 ANQGSEA. CDR3 size: 14 residues. Here the CDR3 DNA reads TGCAGATACGGCCTTGGGGGCGATCCCTACGAGCAGTACTTC. Residues: CRYGLGGDPYEQYF.

The V gene is TRBV27, the J gene TRBJ1-1, with a possible D match to TRBD1 (5 bases). Per the germline V gene, CDR1 is MNHEY and CDR2 is SMNVEV (reference sequence). Trimming took 7 bases from V and 3 from J, leaving 24 bases between them. The CDR3 loop spans 17 amino acids. CDR3 sequence reads: CASKTGPGKVTYTEAFF. CDR3 DNA sequence: TGTGCCAGCAAAACGGGCCCAGGGAAGGTAACTTACACTGAAGCTTTCTTT.

The V and J genes are TRBV6-5 and TRBJ1-2, with 9 bases matching TRBD1. Trimming removed 1 base from V and 7 bases from J; junction bases left unmatched: 7. There are 15 residues in the CDR3. Germline CDR1 and CDR2: MNHEY and SVGAGI. The CDR3 DNA follows: TGTGCCAGCAGTTACTACGCACAGGGGGCGTTTGGCTACACCTTC. Translated: CASSYYAQGAFGYTF.

As DNA, the CDR3 is TGTGCCAGCAGTGAATTACCGCTACAGCCCCAGCATTTT. It codes for CASSELPLQPQHF. The V and J genes are TRBV2 and TRBJ1-5; D not resolved. The V gene's germline CDR1 is SNHLY and CDR2 FYNNEI. CDR3 length equals 13 residues. Trimming took off 2 bases at V and 7 bases at J, with 9 bases between the two ends.

The CDR3 sequence: CAISEPTEPYGYTF. CDR3 DNA: TGTGCCATCAGTGAGCCGACAGAACCCTATGGCTACACCTTC. The rearrangement joins TRBV10-3 to TRBJ1-2; tentative D call: TRBD1 (5 bases). V was trimmed by 2 bases and J by 4 bases, leaving 11 bases between them. CDR1 is ENHRY, CDR2 SYGVKD, per germline. This CDR3 has 14 residues.

The gene calls are TRBV5-4 and TRBJ1-1; D remains ambiguous. V lost 4 bases and J lost 7, with 14 bases in between. Germline values: CDR1 SGHNT, CDR2 YYREEE (reference sequence). CDR3 length: 13 residues. Here the CDR3 DNA reads TGTGCCAGCAGCGGGAGTCCGGGGAGTGAAGCTTTCTTT. Its translation is CASSGSPGSEAFF.

The rearrangement links TRBV20-1 to TRBJ1-2; possible D gene TRBD1, 6 bases. The CDR3 sequence is 13 residues long. V lost 3 bases and J 6 bases, leaving 14 bases between the germline ends. Germline V gives CDR1 DFQATT, CDR2 SNEGSKA (reference sequence). For the CDR3, the DNA is TGCAGTGCTAGTAGCAGGGGATGGGATGGCTACACCTTC. This gives the protein CSASSRGWDGYTF.

The rearrangement joins TRBV3-1 (or the pseudogene TRBV3-2) to TRBJ2-5; 7 nucleotides line up with TRBD2. With V trimmed by 3 bases and J by 5 bases, 9 bases remained unmatched. Per the germline V gene, CDR1 is LGHDT and CDR2 is YNNKEL (reference sequence). This CDR3 comprises 15 residues. CDR3 in amino acids: CASSQNLRERETQYF. CDR3 DNA: TGTGCCAGCAGCCAGAACCTGCGGGAGAGGGAGACCCAGTACTTC.

The chain couples TRBV7-9 to TRBJ2-7; no reliable D call. The CDR3 length is 14 residues. V dropped 6 bases and J dropped 0 bases, with 12 bases sitting between them. Germline V lookup: CDR1 SEHNR, CDR2 FQNEAQ (reference sequence). CDR3 sequence (DNA): TGTGCCAGCAGGGTCTCGGAGAGCTCCTACGAGCAGTACTTC. Residues: CASRVSESSYEQYF.

The chain has TRBV27 and TRBJ2-7; no firm D call. This CDR3 has 15 amino acids. Trimming stripped 0 bases from V and 0 bases from J, with 9 bases between. Germline V gene lookup returns CDR1 MNHEY and CDR2 SMNVEV (reference sequence). This CDR3 reads CASSLSASSSYEQYF. The DNA for the CDR3 is TGTGCCAGCAGTTTATCGGCCTCAAGCTCCTACGAGCAGTACTTC.

This rearrangement joins TRBV2 to TRBJ2-4, with D possibly being TRBD1 (5 bases). CDR3 length: 14 amino acids. The germline V gene encodes CDR1 SNHLY and CDR2 FYNNEI. Trimming removed 4 bases from V and 0 bases from J, with 7 bases in between. CDR3 sequence reads: CASSAQGAKNIQYF. The CDR3 coding sequence is TGTGCCAGCAGTGCCCAGGGAGCCAAAAACATTCAGTACTTC.

This clone was seen just once. The chain is built from TRBV7-8 and TRBJ2-7; TRBD1 matches 7 bases. V lost 4 bases, J lost 0 bases, and 3 bases stayed unmatched. Germline assignment: CDR1 SGHVS and CDR2 FQNEAQ. This CDR3 has 14 residues. CDR3 residues: CASSSRDSSYEQYF. The CDR3 DNA reads as TGTGCCAGCAGCTCCCGGGACAGCTCCTACGAGCAGTACTTC.

The chain combines TRBV15 with TRBJ2-3; TRBD2 aligns across 7 bases. The ends lost 4 bases at V and 3 bases at J; junction bases unmatched: 16. There are 18 residues in the CDR3. The germline gives CDR1 LNHNV, CDR2 YYDKDF (reference sequence). CDR3 sequence reads: CATSKAVLAGVGTDTQYF. CDR3 in DNA: TGTGCCACCAGCAAGGCGGTCTTGGCGGGAGTGGGGACAGATACGCAGTATTTT. Supplemented by reference TRBV15 and TRBJ2-3, the full variable domain reads DAMVIQNPRYQVTQFGKPVTLSCSQTLNHNVMYWYQQKSSQAPKLLFHYYDKDFNNEADTPDNFQSRRPNTSFCFLDIRSPGLGDTAMYLCATSKAVLAGVGTDTQYFGPGTRLTVL.